This T cell receptor (beta chain) was sequenced for a study of T cells in Graves' hyperthyroidism and ophthalmopathy. RNA transcripts yielded amplified TCR beta CDR3 regions. RT-PCR in the first round (using the HTBI primer set) targeted the TCR CDR3. TCRdb reprocessed the multiplex PCR reads via MiXCR and lists one record per CDR3 protein. This sample has roughly 550,000 distinct CDR3 sequences, with 15% to 20% found just once. This clonotype was counted a few times. The CDR3 covers 13 residues. Germline assignment: CDR1 MNHEY and CDR2 SMNVEV (reference sequence). Trimming shortened V by 2 bases and J by 6 bases, and 10 bases separated the two germline ends. Diagnosis rested on symptoms, serum thyroxine and TRAb, thyroid ultrasound, and orbital computed tomography. The authors took PBMCs from 10 ml fresh peripheral blood.

Sequencing input: blood. The sequence derives from a woman aged 25 to 45 with Graves' ophthalmopathy. V and J are TRBV27 and TRBJ1-2, with no clear D. This chain's CDR3 is CASSLRQLDGYTF. DNA of the CDR3: TGTGCCAGCAGTTTAAGGCAGCTGGATGGCTACACCTTC.